This T cell receptor (beta chain) stems from a study of T-cell memory formation after mild COVID-19. From the 5' RACE reads, TCRdb called clonotypes with MiXCR, one entry per CDR3 protein. The sample carries around 390,000 distinct CDR3 sequences, 15% to 20% recorded once. The CDR3 is made up of 14 amino acids. CDR1 is SGHTA and CDR2 is FQGNSA in the germline V gene. Trimming shortened V by 3 bases and J by 2 bases, and 7 bases separated the two germline ends. The receptor's source is a man younger than 35 who had mild COVID-19 (a few samples of this study predate the infection). Cell type and time point are not known. Sequenced sample: PBMCs or a T cell subset sorted from them (not recorded which). This chain uses TRBV7-2 with TRBJ2-2; D is ambiguous. As DNA, the CDR3 is TGTGCCAGCAGCTTCCGCAGAAACACCGGGGAGCTGTTTTTT. It codes for CASSFRRNTGELFF. Drawing the rest from reference TRBV7-2 and TRBJ2-2, the complete variable domain is GAGVSQSPSNKVTEKGKDVELRCDPISGHTALYWYRQSLGQGLEFLIYFQGNSAPDKSGLPSDRFSAERTGGSVSTLTIQRTQQEDSAVYLCASSFRRNTGELFFGEGSRLTVL.